This T cell receptor (beta chain) was observed in a study of control samples from healthy donors and cancer patients (dated by TCRdb to 2019 to 2021). Libraries were made using the immunoSEQ multiplex PCR assay. TCRdb's version of the immuneACCESS table is confined to in-frame rearrangements and falls short of the full clone set. An unresolved V gene accounts for under half of the shortfall where checked; the remainder is of unknown origin. The sample table lists fewer than 85,000 clones, roughly 92% of them with a count of one. Jointly, the top ten make up almost 6% of the sample. Regarding this clone: The antigen it binds to is not known. No base quality information exists; no much larger clone differs at one position.

At the junction V is shortened by 6 bases and J by 4 bases; bases outside the gene matches: 8. Reading from cysteine to phenylalanine, the CDR3 counts 16 amino acids. The CDR3 DNA has 48 bases and is translated from base 1. The germline V gene (reference sequence) yields LNHDA for CDR1 and SQIVND for CDR2. Sequencing input: blood. Recombination linked TRBV19 to TRBJ2-3; 12 bases in between match TRBD2. The receptor was derived from a woman aged 60-70 years in good health. DNA sequence: TGTGCCAGTAGCGAACTAGCGGGAGGTGGGGCAGATACGCAGTATTTT. This yields the protein CASSELAGGGADTQYF.